The rows below give T cell receptor beta chains drawn from one sample of a study of T cell clones after liver transplantation. Sequencing used immunoSEQ multiplex PCR; TCRdb keeps in-frame clones, though not all of them. The sample lists under 85,000 clones, about four fifths occurring once. Here the sequenced sample was CD4+ T cells from blood, taken 12 months after liver transplant. Receptors originate from a human patient who received a liver transplant. Some T cells may be graft donor cells. Each CDR3 is given with its conserved first and last residue. Each record gives: CDR3 protein, CDR3 DNA, D gene, J gene, V gene. A D gene is named only where the DNA matches it firmly.

CASSHGTRNQETQYF	TGTGCCAGCAGCCATGGGACTAGAAACCAAGAGACCCAGTACTTC	TRBD2	TRBJ2-5	TRBV7-2
CASSLGRSRGDIQYF	TGTGCCAGCAGCTTAGGGAGGTCCCGGGGGGACATTCAGTACTTC	TRBD2	TRBJ2-4	TRBV7-9
CASQGRSYEQYF	TGTGCCAGTCAGGGCCGCTCCTACGAGCAGTACTTC	NA	TRBJ2-7	TRBV19
CASSQESGMNTEAFF	TGCGCCAGCAGCCAAGAATCTGGGATGAACACTGAAGCTTTCTTT	NA	TRBJ1-1	TRBV4-1
CASSQGGHSNQPQHF	TGTGCCAGCAGCCAAGGAGGCCATAGCAATCAGCCCCAGCATTTT	NA	TRBJ1-5	TRBV14
CASSVAGANEKLFF	TGTGCCAGCAGCGTAGCCGGGGCTAATGAAAAACTGTTTTTT	NA	TRBJ1-4	TRBV9
CASSLSLSGRADTQYF	TGCGCCAGCAGCCTATCACTCAGCGGGAGGGCAGATACGCAGTATTTT	TRBD2	TRBJ2-3	TRBV4-3
CASSQPPGMSSYNEQFF	TGCGCCAGCAGCCAGCCTCCAGGGATGAGCTCCTACAATGAGCAGTTCTTC	NA	TRBJ2-1	TRBV4-1
CAVRVVGSSEQYF	TGTGCCGTCAGGGTTGTCGGGAGTTCCGAGCAGTACTTC	NA	TRBJ2-7	TRBV6-1
CASSYADRVTEAFF	TGTGCCAGCAGTTACGCGGACAGGGTCACTGAAGCTTTCTTT	TRBD1	TRBJ1-1	TRBV6-6
CASSEVGLADTDTQYF	TGTGCCAGCAGTGAAGTTGGACTAGCGGACACAGATACGCAGTATTTT	TRBD2	TRBJ2-3	TRBV2
CASSPLGEKLFF	TGTGCCAGCTCTCCCCTCGGAGAAAAACTGTTTTTT	NA	TRBJ1-4	TRBV11-2
CAISERETQYF	TGTGCCATCAGTGAGAGGGAGACCCAGTACTTC	NA	TRBJ2-5	TRBV10-3
CASSPGTGHQPQHF	TGTGCCAGCAGCCCGGGGACAGGGCATCAGCCCCAGCATTTT	TRBD1	TRBJ1-5	TRBV28
CASSQGPTGELFF	TGCGCCAGCAGCCAGGGGCCCACCGGGGAGCTGTTTTTT	NA	TRBJ2-2	TRBV5-1
CASSQLAGPYNEQFF	TGCGCCAGCAGCCAACTAGCGGGACCCTACAATGAGCAGTTCTTC	TRBD2	TRBJ2-1	TRBV4-1
CAWNYGDGRYEQYF	TGTGCCTGGAATTATGGGGACGGTCGGTACGAGCAGTACTTC	NA	TRBJ2-7	TRBV30
CASTRTGYEQYF	TGTGCCAGCACTCGGACAGGCTACGAGCAGTACTTC	TRBD1	TRBJ2-7	TRBV28
CASSGLAGGRNEQFF	TGTGCCAGTAGCGGGCTAGCGGGAGGTAGGAATGAGCAGTTCTTC	TRBD2	TRBJ2-1	TRBV19